This T cell receptor (beta chain) was profiled in a study of blood T cells in healthy people across ages. Then a second PCR, running roughly 7 to 11 cycles, was carried out with a sample-barcoded 5' primer and a J-beta primer mix. Via MiXCR, TCRdb re-called the 5' RACE reads, giving one row per CDR3 protein. The table includes some 700,000 distinct CDR3 sequences, about a fifth detected once. CDR1 and CDR2 (germline): SGHRS, YFSETQ. This CDR3 has 18 residues. Trimming took 4 bases from V and 4 from J; bases not matched to a gene: 18. The source of this sequence is a man in his sixties or seventies in good health. Sequencing input: blood. The V and J genes are TRBV5-1 and TRBJ1-1, with 8 bases that match TRBD1. DNA for the CDR3: TGCGCCAGCAGCAGGGGGGATGGGACAGGACCCCGGGGCACTGAAGCTTTCTTT. Translation gives CASSRGDGTGPRGTEAFF.